The entry below describes one T cell receptor (beta chain). The CDR3 runs 15 residues. Per the germline V gene, CDR1 is MNHNS and CDR2 is SASEGT. Trimming took off 3 bases at V and 4 bases at J, with 12 bases between the two ends. The record originates from a study of blood T cell repertoires in COVID-19. Study as a whole: COVID-19 samples from acute and convalescent phases originated in the United States, Italy and Spain. PBMCs, B-cell-depleted T cells, or T cells were the source of the cDNA or gDNA that made up the material.

Authors' processing steps: Amplifying reference gene primers gave estimates of nucleated cell counts. This table comes from immunoSEQ multiplex PCR, and its TCRdb copy is limited to in-frame clones, with some not included. The DNA was the basis for D and trimming; V, J and clone size are from that table. The sample yields 200,000 to 250,000 clones, about 90% seen once. The gene calls are TRBV6-1 and TRBJ1-4; D perhaps matches TRBD1 (6 bases). Sequenced material: peripheral blood. The sequence was obtained from a man older than 75 with acute or convalescent COVID-19. CDR3 in DNA: TGTGCCAGCAGTGAGGTCGGCAGGGGTAATGAAAAACTGTTTTTT. Its translation is CASSEVGRGNEKLFF.